This entry lists 14 T cell receptor beta chains sequenced from one sample in a study of blood T cell repertoires in COVID-19. Sequenced by immunoSEQ multiplex PCR; TCRdb stores in-frame clones only, minus some. The sample has around 150,000 clones, approximately 84% seen once. The specimen was peripheral blood. All receptors derive from a woman of 80 years or more with acute or convalescent COVID-19.

The V gene is TRBV3-1 (or the pseudogene TRBV3-2), the J gene TRBJ2-7; possibly TRBD2 for D (6 bases). The CDR3 totals 13 residues. Trimming left V 1 base short and J 10 bases short, with 14 bases between. Germline lookup yields CDR1 LGHDT and CDR2 YNNKEL (reference sequence). The CDR3 DNA is TGTGCCAGCAGCCAAGGGAAAGCGGGCCCCCAGTACTTC. Its protein product is CASSQGKAGPQYF.

To note about this clone: Within the sample, other DNA sequences also encode this same CDR3. CDR3 coding DNA: TGCGCCAGCAGCTCCCAGGGTCGCCAAGAGACCCAGTACTTC. Translating it yields CASSSQGRQETQYF. The chain links TRBV5-1 to TRBJ2-5; D is perhaps TRBD1 (5 bases). Germline CDR1 SGHRS, CDR2 YFSETQ. This CDR3 has 14 amino acids. Deletions cut 3 bases from V and 1 base from J, with 10 bases between.

The V call is TRBV5-1, the J call TRBJ2-5; D uncertain. The CDR3 sequence is 14 residues long. Trimming cost V 0 bases and J 5 bases, with 11 bases left between them. CDR1 is SGHRS and CDR2 is YFSETQ in the germline V gene. This CDR3 is CASSLATNGETQYF. The CDR3 nucleotides are TGCGCCAGCAGCTTGGCAACTAATGGGGAGACCCAGTACTTC.

V usage is TRBV29-1 and J usage is TRBJ2-2; the match to TRBD1 covers 7 bases. In germline, CDR1 is SQVTM, CDR2 ANQGSEA. CDR3 length: 17 amino acids. After removal of 4 bases from V and 5 bases from J, the junction contained 16 bases not matched to a gene. The CDR3: CSVGGHPGTEHTGELFF. CDR3 coding DNA: TGCAGCGTTGGGGGGCACCCCGGGACAGAACATACCGGGGAGCTGTTTTTT.

This clone was found a few times. The genes are TRBV18 and TRBJ1-1; tentatively, D is TRBD1 (6 bases). Per germline, CDR1 KGHSH and CDR2 LQKENI. Trimming stripped 1 base from V and 6 bases from J, with 15 bases between. CDR3 size: 15 residues. The CDR3 reads CASSPRGGSDAEAFF. In nucleotides, the CDR3 is TGTGCCAGCTCACCACGGGGGGGCTCCGATGCTGAAGCTTTCTTT.

The chain carries TRBV5-5 and TRBJ1-2; 7 bases align to TRBD1. This CDR3 region has 14 residues. The germline V gene encodes CDR1 SGHKS and CDR2 YYEKEE (reference sequence). With V trimmed by 1 base and J by 8 bases, 8 bases remained unmatched. In DNA form, the CDR3 reads TGTGCCAGCAGCTTGATCGACAGGGATCGGGGCTACACCTTC. This gives the protein CASSLIDRDRGYTF.

The J gene is TRBJ2-5, the V gene TRBV12-3 or TRBV12-4; D gene unclear. The CDR3 length is 11 residues. V shed 6 bases and J shed 5 bases, with 7 bases lying between them. CDR3 residues: CASRSGETQYF. The DNA of the CDR3 is TGTGCCAGCAGGTCCGGGGAGACCCAGTACTTC.

The V call is TRBV5-5, the J call TRBJ2-3; 12 positions agree with TRBD1. This CDR3 region has 16 residues. Looked up from germline, CDR1 is SGHKS and CDR2 is YYEKEE (reference sequence). V lost 0 bases and J lost 4; bases outside the gene matches: 3. The CDR3, as DNA: TGTGCCAGCAGCTTGGCCGGGACAGGGGGCCCAGATACGCAGTATTTT. It encodes CASSLAGTGGPDTQYF. Supplemented by reference TRBV5-5 and TRBJ2-3, the full variable domain reads DAGVTQSPTHLIKTRGQQVTLRCSPISGHKSVSWYQQVLGQGPQFIFQYYEKEERGRGNFPDRFSARQFPNYSSELNVNALLLGDSALYLCASSLAGTGGPDTQYFGPGTRLTVL.

This clone was seen a few times. The V and J genes are TRBV7-6 and TRBJ1-1; TRBD1 matches 9 bases. Germline values: CDR1 SGHVS, CDR2 FNYEAQ. The length of the CDR3 is 17 residues. Unmatched junction bases numbered 13, after V lost 3 bases and J lost 5 bases. CDR3 coding DNA: TGTGCCAGCAGCTTGCAAACCTGGGACAGGGAGAGTACTGAAGCTTTCTTT. Its protein is CASSLQTWDRESTEAFF.

The V and J genes are TRBV5-8 and TRBJ1-5; TRBD1 might be the D (6 bases). There are 13 residues in the CDR3. Trimming removed 0 bases from V and 6 bases from J, with 7 bases in between. Germline lookup yields CDR1 SGHTS and CDR2 YDEGEE. The CDR3 reads CASSLDRVQPQHF. CDR3 nucleotides: TGTGCCAGCAGCTTGGACAGGGTTCAGCCCCAGCATTTT. The complete variable domain, with remaining parts taken from reference TRBV5-8 and TRBJ1-5, reads EAGVTQSPTHLIKTRGQQATLRCSPISGHTSVYWYQQALGLGLQFLLWYDEGEERNRGNFPPRFSGRQFPNYSSELNVNALELEDSALYLCASSLDRVQPQHFGDGTRLSIL.

V and J are TRBV30 and TRBJ2-1; TRBD2 is a possible D gene (6 bases). CDR3 length: 15 residues. Trimming shortened V by 0 bases and J by 8 bases, and 17 bases separated the two germline ends. Germline V gene sequence: CDR1 GTSNPN, CDR2 SVGIG (reference sequence). Written as DNA, the CDR3 is TGTGCCTGGAGTGTGAAGATGGCGGGGACCCATGAGCAGTTCTTC. It codes for CAWSVKMAGTHEQFF.

This rearrangement joins TRBV4-1 to TRBJ1-2, with a weak D call TRBD1 (5 bases). Germline CDR1 MGHRA, CDR2 YSYEKL. This CDR3 has 14 residues. Trimming pared 0 bases from V and 5 bases from J, leaving 10 bases between. CDR3 protein: CASSQDFQGYGYTF. In nucleotides, the CDR3 is TGCGCCAGCAGCCAAGATTTCCAGGGTTATGGCTACACCTTC.

This clone was found a few times. V is TRBV3-1 (or the pseudogene TRBV3-2) and J is TRBJ1-4; maybe TRBD1 (5 bases). Germline V gene lookup returns CDR1 LGHDT and CDR2 YNNKEL (reference sequence). There are 14 residues in the CDR3. Trimming removed 1 base at V and 8 bases at J, with 11 bases between. The CDR3 coding sequence is TGTGCCAGCAGCCAAGTCCCTCAGGGAGAAAAACTGTTTTTT. Protein: CASSQVPQGEKLFF.

The chain couples TRBV19 to TRBJ1-1; D is unclear. This CDR3 comprises 15 residues. Trimming took off 3 bases at V and 4 bases at J, with 15 bases between the two ends. Germline CDR1 reads LNHDA; CDR2 reads SQIVND (reference sequence). The CDR3 protein is CASSIFSPGATEAFF. For the CDR3, the DNA is TGTGCCAGTAGTATTTTTAGTCCGGGAGCCACTGAAGCTTTCTTT.